Listed here are 24 T cell receptor beta chains from one sample, sequenced in a study of cytomegalovirus exposure and HLA in healthy donors. Use of 60 Vbeta and 13 Jbeta primers characterized the PCR. This table comes from immunoSEQ multiplex PCR, and its TCRdb copy is limited to in-frame clones, with some not included. This sample has around 200,000 clones, with more than 80% found just once. The sequencing sample was made of PBMCs. Receptor source: a boy younger than 18 in good health and CMV-seronegative.

The rearrangement links TRBV6-5 to TRBJ1-4; unclear D gene. Trimming took 7 bases from V and 8 from J, leaving 11 bases between them. The CDR3 is 12 residues long. In germline, CDR1 is MNHEY, CDR2 SVGAGI. CDR3 bases: TGTGCCAGCACCCGTCAGAGGGAAAAACTGTTTTTT. It codes for CASTRQREKLFF.

The rearrangement uses TRBV12-5 and TRBJ1-5; D not certain. The CDR3 consists of 17 residues. Germline V gene sequence: CDR1 LGHNT, CDR2 FRNRAP. Trimming took 0 bases from V and 6 from J, leaving 18 bases between them. The CDR3 DNA reads TGTGCTAGTGGTTTGGTACTCGGAGAACGGGTGACTCAGCCCCAGCATTTT. The encoded protein is CASGLVLGERVTQPQHF. Filled out from reference TRBV12-5 and TRBJ1-5, the complete variable domain reads DARVTQTPRHKVTEMGQEVTMRCQPILGHNTVFWYRQTMMQGLELLAYFRNRAPLDDSGMPKDRFSAEMPDATLATLKIQPSEPRDSAVYFCASGLVLGERVTQPQHFGDGTRLSIL.

The chain employs TRBV5-1 and TRBJ2-7; D gene unclear. Germline CDR1 reads SGHRS; CDR2 reads YFSETQ. Trimming pared 0 bases from V and 2 bases from J, leaving 12 bases between. The CDR3 has 15 residues. The CDR3 DNA follows: TGCGCCAGCAGCTTGGTGGGTCAGGATACCTACGAGCAGTACTTC. This gives the protein CASSLVGQDTYEQYF.

J is TRBJ2-5 and V is TRBV9; D gene ambiguous. The last part of the DNA fits TRBJ2-7 better; the J call may be wrong. CDR3 length: 14 residues. Germline V lookup: CDR1 SGDLS, CDR2 YYNGEE. CDR3 sequence (DNA): TGTGCCAGCAGCGTAGGTGAGTCCTCCTACGAGCAGTACTTC. It translates to CASSVGESSYEQYF.

The V call is TRBV6-1, the J call TRBJ1-4, with no clear D. V lost 2 bases, J lost 8 bases, and 15 bases lay in between. The germline V gene encodes CDR1 MNHNS and CDR2 SASEGT. This CDR3 has 15 amino acids. For the CDR3, the DNA is TGTGCCAGCAGTGAAAACAGACCTTTCGTGGAAAAACTGTTTTTT. It translates to CASSENRPFVEKLFF.

This clone was observed once. The chain couples TRBV6-6 to TRBJ2-7; D possibly corresponds to TRBD1 (5 bases). Per the germline V gene, CDR1 is MNHNY and CDR2 is SVGAGI (reference sequence). The CDR3 consists of 14 residues. Trimming took 6 bases from V and 3 from J, leaving 15 bases between them. The CDR3 sequence: CASRLRVGLYEQYF. The DNA for the CDR3 is TGTGCCAGCAGATTAAGGGTGGGGCTCTACGAGCAGTACTTC.

This chain joins TRBV19 and TRBJ1-5; 7 bases fit TRBD1. V shed 5 bases and J 7 bases; nucleotides not matched to a gene: 11. The CDR3 spans 15 residues. Per the germline V gene, CDR1 is LNHDA and CDR2 is SQIVND (reference sequence). CDR3 amino acids: CASSPQTGSSQPQHF. The CDR3 DNA is TGTGCCAGTAGTCCCCAGACAGGGTCGAGCCAGCCCCAGCATTTT.

This clone was counted a single time. The chain employs TRBV5-1 and TRBJ1-3; D might be TRBD1 (6 bases). The length of the CDR3 is 15 residues. Germline V gene sequence: CDR1 SGHRS, CDR2 YFSETQ. Trimming removed 5 bases at V and 2 bases at J, with 14 bases between. The CDR3 bases are TGCGCCAGCAGGGCGAGCGGGGGCACTGGAAACACCATATATTTT. Residues: CASRASGGTGNTIYF.

The rearrangement links TRBV25-1 to TRBJ1-1; 8 bases align to TRBD1. CDR3 length equals 13 residues. The V gene's germline CDR1 is MGHDK and CDR2 SYGVNS. Trimming removed 7 bases from V and 3 bases from J; junction bases left unmatched: 4. The CDR3 reads CASMDRAYTEAFF. CDR3 nucleotides: TGTGCCAGCATGGACAGGGCGTACACTGAAGCTTTCTTT.

A single count supports this clone. V and J are TRBV5-1 and TRBJ1-2, with D possibly being TRBD1 (5 bases). V lost 0 bases to trimming and J lost 3 bases, with 12 bases between them. Germline assignment: CDR1 SGHRS and CDR2 YFSETQ. This CDR3 comprises 15 residues. Here the CDR3 DNA reads TGCGCCAGCAGCTTGGTGCAGGGCGAGGACTATGGCTACACCTTC. It is translated as CASSLVQGEDYGYTF.

The gene calls are TRBV5-1 and TRBJ2-5; a possible D gene is TRBD2 (7 bases). Germline V gene lookup returns CDR1 SGHRS and CDR2 YFSETQ. The V end was cut by 0 bases, the J end by 2 bases, with 14 bases between. The CDR3 is 16 amino acids. CDR3 loop: CASSLGIGGTQETQYF. The CDR3 nucleotides read TGCGCCAGCAGCTTGGGGATCGGGGGGACACAAGAGACCCAGTACTTC.

V and J are TRBV5-1 and TRBJ2-3, with TRBD2 matching over 8 bases. With V trimmed by 3 bases and J by 2 bases, 5 bases remained unmatched. This CDR3 has 15 amino acids. Germline V CDR1 and CDR2: SGHRS, YFSETQ. The CDR3 DNA reads TGCGCCAGCAGCTCTCTAGCGGGTTTCACAGATACGCAGTATTTT. This translates into CASSSLAGFTDTQYF.

The chain is built from TRBV25-1 and TRBJ2-1, with TRBD2 matching over 10 bases. V was clipped by 0 bases and J by 9 bases; unmatched bases: 5. Per the germline V gene, CDR1 is MGHDK and CDR2 is SYGVNS. The CDR3 sequence is 15 residues long. The CDR3 loop reads CASSEYSSGGGEQFF. The DNA of the CDR3 is TGTGCCAGCAGTGAATATTCTAGCGGGGGTGGTGAGCAGTTCTTC.

The gene calls are TRBV6-6 and TRBJ2-2; 9 bases agree with TRBD2. CDR1 MNHNY and CDR2 SVGAGI come from the germline V gene (reference sequence). V shed 2 bases, J shed 5 bases, and the junction held 3 bases outside the gene matches. The length of the CDR3 is 15 residues. CDR3 in DNA: TGTGCCAGCAGTTACGAGCGGGAGGTGACCGGGGAGCTGTTTTTT. This translates into CASSYEREVTGELFF.

CDR3 sequence (DNA): TGTGCCAGCATGTATAACTTCGAGGGTGGCTACACCTTC. Translating it yields CASMYNFEGGYTF. This sequence joins TRBV6-1 and TRBJ1-2; D unresolved. V was shortened by 7 bases and J by 7 bases, with 16 bases between the two germline ends. Germline-derived CDR1 and CDR2 are MNHNS and SASEGT. This CDR3 comprises 13 residues.

The chain has TRBV30 and TRBJ1-2, with a weak D call TRBD1 (5 bases). V dropped 2 bases and J dropped 1 base, with 11 bases sitting between them. Germline V CDR1 and CDR2: GTSNPN, SVGIG (reference sequence). The CDR3 consists of 14 residues. The CDR3 here is CAWSLAGLNYGYTF. In DNA form, the CDR3 reads TGTGCCTGGAGTTTGGCAGGGCTTAACTATGGCTACACCTTC.

CDR3 in DNA: TGTGCCAGCACCGGGTCCGGGACTGAAGCCTACGAGCAGTACTTC. This translates into CASTGSGTEAYEQYF. This sequence joins TRBV6-5 and TRBJ2-7, with a tentative D call TRBD2 (6 bases). V was clipped by 7 bases and J by 2 bases, with 18 bases between them. The CDR3 totals 15 residues. Germline V gene sequence: CDR1 MNHEY, CDR2 SVGAGI.

V and J are TRBV5-1 and TRBJ2-7, with 9 bases lining up with TRBD1. This CDR3 has 17 amino acids. The trim removed 0 bases at V and 5 bases at J, leaving 12 bases unmatched. The germline V gene has CDR1 SGHRS and CDR2 YFSETQ. This CDR3 is CASSLDSPGQGNHEQYF. CDR3 DNA: TGCGCCAGCAGCTTGGATTCTCCGGGACAGGGCAACCACGAGCAGTACTTC.

V usage is TRBV11-1 and J usage is TRBJ2-5; no firm D call. Germline lookup yields CDR1 SGHAT and CDR2 FQDESV (reference sequence). The CDR3 is 13 residues long. V was clipped by 7 bases and J by 4 bases, with 13 bases between them. The CDR3 coding sequence is TGTGCCAGCACTCTGAGGCCAACAGAGACCCAGTACTTC. It encodes CASTLRPTETQYF.

The V and J genes are TRBV15 and TRBJ2-4, with D hard to call. This CDR3 contains 15 residues. V shed 0 bases and J shed 0 bases, with 6 bases lying between them. CDR1 is LNHNV and CDR2 is YYDKDF in the germline V gene (reference sequence). Here the CDR3 reads CATSRDALAKNIQYF. The CDR3 bases are TGTGCCACCAGCAGAGATGCACTAGCCAAAAACATTCAGTACTTC. The complete variable domain, with remaining parts taken from reference TRBV15 and TRBJ2-4, reads DAMVIQNPRYQVTQFGKPVTLSCSQTLNHNVMYWYQQKSSQAPKLLFHYYDKDFNNEADTPDNFQSRRPNTSFCFLDIRSPGLGDTAMYLCATSRDALAKNIQYFGAGTRLSVL.

This rearrangement joins TRBV21-1 to TRBJ1-2; TRBD1, the D gene given by the table, was not confirmed from the DNA. TRBV21-1 is reported as a pseudogene. The CDR3 runs 16 residues. The CDR3, as DNA: TGTGCCAGCAGCAGGCAGTTCAGGACAGGGGGCTATGGCTACACCTTC. Protein: CASSRQFRTGGYGYTF.

This clone was recorded a few times. The chain couples TRBV27 to TRBJ2-3; 7 nucleotides line up with TRBD1. V gave up 3 bases and J gave up 2 bases; unmatched junction bases: 5. CDR1 and CDR2 from the germline V gene are MNHEY and SMNVEV (reference sequence). CDR3 length equals 15 residues. The chain's CDR3 is CASSFTGALTDTQYF. In DNA form, the CDR3 reads TGTGCCAGCAGTTTTACAGGGGCTCTCACAGATACGCAGTATTTT.

The CDR3 DNA is TGTGCCAGCAGGGCCGGGGGGGACACTGAAGCTTTCTTT. Amino acids: CASRAGGDTEAFF. The chain links TRBV6-1 to TRBJ1-1; D may be TRBD1 (5 bases). The ends were cut back, 6 bases at V and 3 bases at J, with 11 bases in the middle. In germline, CDR1 is MNHNS, CDR2 SASEGT. This CDR3 region has 13 residues.

The chain is built from TRBV5-4 and TRBJ2-5, with TRBD2 matching 9 bases. Germline V CDR1 and CDR2: SGHNT, YYREEE (reference sequence). This CDR3 spans 14 amino acids. The J segment lost 9 bases and the V segment lost 0 bases, leaving 6 bases of the junction unmatched. Written as DNA, the CDR3 is TGTGCCAGCAGCTTGGATCGAGCGGGGGGTTCCCAGTACTTC. This gives the protein CASSLDRAGGSQYF.